Below, one TCR beta chain is given with its context. The antigen remains undetermined. Researchers took RNA transcripts and amplified TCR beta CDR3 regions from them. Following a first-round RT-PCR that used HTBI primers, a second-round multiplex PCR was carried out. TCRdb re-called the multiplex PCR reads through MiXCR, storing one row per CDR3 protein. The sample yields a few hundred thousand distinct CDR3 sequences, under 45% seen once. Germline V gene sequence: CDR1 SEHNR, CDR2 FQNEAQ (reference sequence). Trimming removed 5 bases at V and 6 bases at J, with 11 bases between. The CDR3 runs to 14 residues. These data belong to a study of Graves' ophthalmopathy and Graves' hyperthyroidism. Study-level points and caveats: Blood shared most expanded thyroid clonotypes above 0.001 frequency. Sensitivity of 60% to 71% and specificity of 72.22% were achieved by the model that predicted ophthalmopathy progression.

The sequenced material came from peripheral blood or thyroid tissue (not recorded which). The chain joins TRBV7-9 to TRBJ1-6, with D unclear. The sequence was obtained from an adult man with Graves' hyperthyroidism. The CDR3: CASSTGTLNSPLHF. As DNA, the CDR3 is TGTGCCAGCAGCACCGGAACCCTTAATTCACCCCTCCACTTT.